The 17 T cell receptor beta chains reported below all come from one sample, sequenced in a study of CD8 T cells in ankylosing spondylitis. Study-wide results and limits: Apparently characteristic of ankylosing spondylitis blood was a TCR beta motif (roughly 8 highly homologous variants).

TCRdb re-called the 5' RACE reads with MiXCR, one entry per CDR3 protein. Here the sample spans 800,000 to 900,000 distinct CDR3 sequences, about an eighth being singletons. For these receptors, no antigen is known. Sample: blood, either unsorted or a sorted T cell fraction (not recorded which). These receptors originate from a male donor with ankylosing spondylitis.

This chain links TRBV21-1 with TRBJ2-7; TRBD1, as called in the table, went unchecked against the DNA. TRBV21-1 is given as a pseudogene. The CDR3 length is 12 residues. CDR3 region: CSVGSETYEQYF. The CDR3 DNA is TGTTCAGTGGGCAGTGAGACCTACGAGCAGTACTTC.

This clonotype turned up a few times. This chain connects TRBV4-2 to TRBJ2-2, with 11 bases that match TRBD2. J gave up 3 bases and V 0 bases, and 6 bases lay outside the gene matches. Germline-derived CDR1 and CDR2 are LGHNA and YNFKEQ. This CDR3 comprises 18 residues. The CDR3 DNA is TGTGCCAGCAGCCAAGATGCCAGGGGACTAGCGGACACCGGGGAGCTGTTTTTT. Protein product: CASSQDARGLADTGELFF.

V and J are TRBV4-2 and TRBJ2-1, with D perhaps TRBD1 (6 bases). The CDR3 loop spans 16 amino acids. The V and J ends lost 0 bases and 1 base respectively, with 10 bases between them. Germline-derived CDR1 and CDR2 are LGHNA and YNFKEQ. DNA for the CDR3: TGTGCCAGCAGCCAAGATCTAGACAGGTCCTACAATGAGCAGTTCTTC. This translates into CASSQDLDRSYNEQFF.

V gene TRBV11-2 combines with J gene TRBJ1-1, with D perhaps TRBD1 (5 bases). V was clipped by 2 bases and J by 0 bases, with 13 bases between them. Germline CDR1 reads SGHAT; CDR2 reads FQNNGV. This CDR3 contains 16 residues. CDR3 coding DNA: TGTGCCAGCAGCTTAAATACGGGACTCCTGAACACTGAAGCTTTCTTT. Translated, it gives CASSLNTGLLNTEAFF.

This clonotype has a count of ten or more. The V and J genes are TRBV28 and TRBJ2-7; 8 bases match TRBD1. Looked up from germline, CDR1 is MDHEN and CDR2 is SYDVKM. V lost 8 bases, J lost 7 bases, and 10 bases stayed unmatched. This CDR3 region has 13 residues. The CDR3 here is CASRTGNEGEQYF. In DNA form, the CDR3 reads TGTGCCAGCCGGACAGGGAACGAAGGGGAGCAGTACTTC.

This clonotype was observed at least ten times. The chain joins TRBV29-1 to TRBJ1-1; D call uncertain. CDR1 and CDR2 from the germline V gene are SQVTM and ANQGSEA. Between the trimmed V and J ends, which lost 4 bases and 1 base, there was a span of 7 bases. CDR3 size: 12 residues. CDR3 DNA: TGCAGCGTTGGTAAGGCGAACACTGAAGCTTTCTTT. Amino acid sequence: CSVGKANTEAFF.

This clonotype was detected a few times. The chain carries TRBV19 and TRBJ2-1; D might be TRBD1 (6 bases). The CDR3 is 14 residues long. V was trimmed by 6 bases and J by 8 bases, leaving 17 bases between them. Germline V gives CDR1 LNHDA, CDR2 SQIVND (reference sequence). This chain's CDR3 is CASRLDRRFDEQFF. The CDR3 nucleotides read TGTGCCAGTAGGCTTGACAGGCGGTTTGATGAGCAGTTCTTC.

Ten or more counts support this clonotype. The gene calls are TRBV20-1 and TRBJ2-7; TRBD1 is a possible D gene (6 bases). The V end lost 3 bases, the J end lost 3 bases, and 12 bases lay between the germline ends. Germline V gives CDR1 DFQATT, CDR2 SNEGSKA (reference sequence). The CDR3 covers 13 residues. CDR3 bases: TGCAGTGCTAGCAGGGGTTCAATCTACGAGCAGTACTTC. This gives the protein CSASRGSIYEQYF.

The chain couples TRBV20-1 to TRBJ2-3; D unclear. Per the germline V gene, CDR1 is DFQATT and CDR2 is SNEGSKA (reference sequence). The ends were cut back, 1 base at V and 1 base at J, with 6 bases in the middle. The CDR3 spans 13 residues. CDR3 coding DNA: TGCAGTGCTAGAGCGACTGGCACAGATACGCAGTATTTT. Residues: CSARATGTDTQYF.

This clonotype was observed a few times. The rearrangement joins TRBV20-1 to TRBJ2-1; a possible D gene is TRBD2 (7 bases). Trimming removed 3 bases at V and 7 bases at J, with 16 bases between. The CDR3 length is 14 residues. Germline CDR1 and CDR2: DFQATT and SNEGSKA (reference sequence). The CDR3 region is CSASRGGAGNEQFF. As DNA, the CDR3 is TGCAGTGCTAGTAGGGGGGGGGCTGGGAATGAGCAGTTCTTC.

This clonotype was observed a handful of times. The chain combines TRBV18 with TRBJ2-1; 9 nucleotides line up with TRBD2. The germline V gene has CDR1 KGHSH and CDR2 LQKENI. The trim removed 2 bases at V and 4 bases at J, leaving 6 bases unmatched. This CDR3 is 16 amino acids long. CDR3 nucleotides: TGTGCCAGCTCACCAGGCGGGAGGGCTTCTTACAATGAGCAGTTCTTC. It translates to CASSPGGRASYNEQFF.

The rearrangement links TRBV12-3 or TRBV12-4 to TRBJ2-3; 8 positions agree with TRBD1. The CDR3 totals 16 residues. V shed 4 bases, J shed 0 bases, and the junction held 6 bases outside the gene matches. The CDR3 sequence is CASSSWTGFSTDTQYF. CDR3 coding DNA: TGTGCCAGCAGTTCCTGGACAGGGTTTAGCACAGATACGCAGTATTTT.

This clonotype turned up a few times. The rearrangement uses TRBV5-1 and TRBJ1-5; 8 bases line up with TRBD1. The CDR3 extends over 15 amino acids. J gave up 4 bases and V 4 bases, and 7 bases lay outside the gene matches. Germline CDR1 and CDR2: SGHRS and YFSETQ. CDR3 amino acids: CASSPGQGWNQPQHF. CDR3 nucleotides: TGCGCCAGCAGCCCTGGACAGGGTTGGAATCAGCCCCAGCATTTT.

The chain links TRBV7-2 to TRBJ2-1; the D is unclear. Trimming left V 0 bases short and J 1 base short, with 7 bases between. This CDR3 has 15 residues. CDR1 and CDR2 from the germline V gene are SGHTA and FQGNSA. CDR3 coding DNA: TGTGCCAGCAGCTTAGCCATGCCTTCCTACAATGAGCAGTTCTTC. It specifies CASSLAMPSYNEQFF.

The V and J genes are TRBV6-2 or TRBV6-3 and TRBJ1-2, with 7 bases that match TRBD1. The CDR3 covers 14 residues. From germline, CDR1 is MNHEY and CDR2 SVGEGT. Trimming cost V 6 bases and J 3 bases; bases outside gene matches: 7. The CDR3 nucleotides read TGTGCCAGCAGAAGACAGGGAGAGGACTATGGCTACACCTTC. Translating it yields CASRRQGEDYGYTF.

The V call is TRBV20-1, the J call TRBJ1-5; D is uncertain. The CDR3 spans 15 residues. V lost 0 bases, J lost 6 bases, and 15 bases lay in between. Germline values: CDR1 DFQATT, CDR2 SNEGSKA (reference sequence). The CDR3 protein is CSARDGEGWGQPQHF. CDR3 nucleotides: TGCAGTGCTAGAGATGGGGAGGGTTGGGGTCAGCCCCAGCATTTT.

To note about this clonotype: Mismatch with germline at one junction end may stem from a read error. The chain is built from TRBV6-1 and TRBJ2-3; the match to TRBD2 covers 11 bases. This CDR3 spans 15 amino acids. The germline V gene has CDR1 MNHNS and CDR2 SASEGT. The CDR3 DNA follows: TGTGCCAGCAGGGGAACTAGCGGGAGCACATATACGCAGTATTTT. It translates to CASRGTSGSTYTQYF.